Detailed here is one TCR beta chain. Its antigen is unknown. With V trimmed by 5 bases and J by 6 bases, 12 bases remained unmatched. This CDR3 is 15 amino acids long. Germline V gene lookup returns CDR1 MNHEY and CDR2 SMNVEV (reference sequence). The entry originates in a study of shared clonotypes between healthy human individuals. All the donors were Caucasian adults who lived in Nashville, Tennessee. The assay was immunoSEQ multiplex PCR, and TCRdb's table has in-frame clones only and misses some. The sample has about 1 million clones, more than 60% seen once. Notes on the study in general: Sharing across four donors was seen in approximately 5.2% of naive CD4 clonotypes. The represented genetic and exposure-history diversity was limited by the small number of donors.

The chain is built from TRBV27 and TRBJ2-5; the match to TRBD1 covers 7 bases. This receptor was obtained from a young man in good health. Sequenced: memory CD4+ T cells sorted from blood. Subset indicated: CD45RA-negative fraction. Here the CDR3 DNA reads TGTGCCAGCAGTGCCGGGACAGCAAACGGAAAGACCCAGTACTTC. It is translated as CASSAGTANGKTQYF.